This TCR beta chain comes out of a study of T cell repertoires in cytomegalovirus infection (dated by TCRdb to between 2019 and 2020). As for the study more broadly: The HLA type of each donor mattered for the analysis, because public TCR beta signatures pointed to carriage of CMV infection along with the matching HLA type. General study outcomes and caveats: In both this cohort and an independent roughly 400-donor cohort, the cumulative frequency of public TCR beta family members distinguished carriers of CMV infection plus the relevant HLA type. The ex vivo response was dominated by HLA-C-restricted CMV-specific TCR beta clonotypes, which also provided the single most frequent clonotype in two of eight donors.

Data came from an Illumina HiSeq 1500. TCRdb trimmed public reads at Q25 via fastp, called clones via MiXCR and kept in-frame beta chains. Merged by CDR3 protein, the rows form single entries marked with the most common genes and DNA. The sample data list 8,000 or so distinct CDR3 sequences, and less than 70% of these were observed just once. The ten largest clones represent 73% of the sample. Spanning cysteine to phenylalanine, the CDR3 consists of 12 amino acids. The DNA shown is the 36-base CDR3, in frame from base 1. The germline V gene provides CDR1 ENHRY and CDR2 SYGVKD. To note about this clonotype: It has no known antigen specificity. At one boundary the junction diverges from the germline segment, which might be a read error.

The chain uses TRBV10-3 and TRBJ2-5; the D gene cannot be resolved reliably. The TCR comes from a human donor in good health (CMV status not recorded). Some clones in this sample may be carry-over from other donors' samples. Sequenced input: PBMCs, sequenced either directly or after in vitro stimulation (not recorded which). The encoded CDR3 is CAISGVSETHYF. The nucleotide sequence is given as TGTGCCATCAGTGGTGTTTCGGAGACCCATTACTTC.